Each of the 10 T cell receptor beta chains below was sequenced from the same sample in a study of identical twins. Using its own MiXCR run on the 5' RACE reads, TCRdb lists one record per CDR3 protein. The sample shows about 100,000 distinct CDR3 sequences, just under 6% of them seen only once. The sample was memory T cells sorted from blood. The receptors originated from a woman aged 45-65 years in good health.

This clonotype was seen a few times. This chain connects TRBV20-1 to TRBJ1-2, with TRBD1 matching 12 bases. The germline V gene encodes CDR1 DFQATT and CDR2 SNEGSKA (reference sequence). This CDR3 has 13 residues. This CDR3 is CSPSGTGGLGYTF. CDR3 bases: TGCAGCCCTTCCGGGACAGGGGGCTTGGGCTACACCTTC.

This clonotype was found many times. This chain links TRBV7-2 with TRBJ1-5; D is perhaps TRBD1 (6 bases). The germline CDR1 and CDR2 sequences are SGHTA and FQGNSA. CDR3 length: 13 amino acids. V gave up 5 bases and J gave up 10 bases, with 15 bases separating them. The CDR3 nucleotides read TGTGCCAGCAGCCTGGGTAGGGGGGGACCCCAGCATTTT. Translation gives CASSLGRGGPQHF.

This clonotype was counted at least ten times. The rearrangement links TRBV10-3 to TRBJ2-2, with D tentatively TRBD1 (5 bases). Trimming removed 7 bases from V and 1 base from J, with 10 bases in between. Germline V lookup: CDR1 ENHRY, CDR2 SYGVKD. This CDR3 is 14 amino acids long. CDR3 coding DNA: TGTGCCATCAAGGAGACAGAGAACACCGGGGAGCTGTTTTTT. Translating gives CAIKETENTGELFF.

This clonotype was observed many times. The chain employs TRBV11-2 and TRBJ2-4; 7 nucleotides line up with TRBD2. There are 13 residues in the CDR3. CDR1 and CDR2 (germline): SGHAT, FQNNGV. V lost 5 bases to trimming and J lost 7 bases; unmatched junction nucleotides: 5. This CDR3 reads CASSLSGNNIQYF. The CDR3, as DNA: TGTGCCAGCAGCCTCAGCGGGAACAACATTCAGTACTTC.

The chain uses TRBV20-1 and TRBJ2-3, with 8 bases matching TRBD1. Looked up from germline, CDR1 is DFQATT and CDR2 is SNEGSKA (reference sequence). J was trimmed by 5 bases and V by 8 bases; bases with no gene match: 9. This CDR3 spans 13 amino acids. The CDR3, as DNA: TGCAGTCGCGGACAGGGCCCTGGAGATACGCAGTATTTT. Translating it yields CSRGQGPGDTQYF.

This clonotype was seen many times. CDR3 sequence: CSASIDRTLEAFF. The CDR3 coding sequence is TGCAGTGCTTCCATCGATAGGACACTCGAGGCTTTCTTT. V is TRBV20-1 and J is TRBJ1-1; the D gene is possibly TRBD1 (5 bases). The CDR3 loop spans 13 amino acids. V shed 5 bases and J shed 11 bases, with 21 bases lying between them. Looked up from germline, CDR1 is DFQATT and CDR2 is SNEGSKA (reference sequence).

This rearrangement joins TRBV18 to TRBJ2-3; 14 bases are shared with TRBD2. Germline CDR1 KGHSH, CDR2 LQKENI. The V gene end was trimmed by 3 bases and the J gene end by 10 bases; junction bases not matched to a gene: 9. The CDR3 length is 16 residues. Written as DNA, the CDR3 is TGTGCCAGCTCACCGTTGGGACTAGCGGGAGAAGGGGCGCAGTATTTT. This codes for CASSPLGLAGEGAQYF.

This clonotype came up a few times. The chain couples TRBV5-1 to TRBJ2-7; 7 bases align to TRBD1. CDR3 length equals 15 residues. J lost 0 bases, V lost 4 bases, and 7 bases had no gene match. CDR1 SGHRS and CDR2 YFSETQ come from the germline V gene. The CDR3 region is CASSQGTARSYEQYF. CDR3 sequence (DNA): TGCGCCAGCAGCCAAGGGACAGCTCGCTCCTACGAGCAGTACTTC. Using reference TRBV5-1 and TRBJ2-7 for the parts outside the CDR3, the full variable domain is KAGVTQTPRYLIKTRGQQVTLSCSPISGHRSVSWYQQTPGQGLQFLFEYFSETQRNKGNFPGRFSGRQFSNSRSEMNVSTLELGDSALYLCASSQGTARSYEQYFGPGTRLTVT.

This clonotype was seen ten or more times. This chain connects TRBV28 to TRBJ2-3; TRBD1 is a possible D gene (5 bases). This CDR3 comprises 15 residues. Trimming removed 2 bases from V and 2 bases from J, with 11 bases in between. Germline CDR1 MDHEN, CDR2 SYDVKM. The CDR3 DNA follows: TGTGCCAGCAGTTTAACGACAGATACCACAGATACGCAGTATTTT. This sequence encodes CASSLTTDTTDTQYF.

This clonotype was observed at least ten times. This chain connects TRBV10-3 to TRBJ2-3, with TRBD2 as a possible D gene (6 bases). Deletions cut 9 bases from V and 5 bases from J, with 12 bases between. CDR1 and CDR2 from the germline V gene are ENHRY and SYGVKD. The length of the CDR3 is 12 residues. The CDR3: CAMATSEDTQYF. The DNA of the CDR3 is TGTGCCATGGCGACTAGTGAAGATACGCAGTATTTT.